The source of this T cell receptor beta chain is a study of regulatory and conventional T cells in RAG deficiency. The protocol was immunoSEQ multiplex PCR, while the TCRdb copy is restricted to in-frame clones and leaves out a portion. The table shows roughly 20,000 clones, with approximately 86% occurring only once. Blood CD4+ CD25-high CD127-low regulatory T cells supplied the genomic DNA template. Study outcomes and limitations: In Omenn syndrome, Treg and Tconv repertoires overlapped >80%. Treg unique TCR beta sequences were 90 to 100-fold fewer in Omenn syndrome and CID/AS patients than controls.

This CDR3 is built from 16 residues. The V gene's germline CDR1 is MDHEN and CDR2 SYDVKM. The trim removed 5 bases at V and 6 bases at J, leaving 11 bases unmatched. Points on this clone: Its antigen is as yet unknown.

These same data were also listed under a study on regulatory T cells. That paper notes: Amplification used 52 TRBV primers and 13 TRBJ primers. Skewed V and J usage and few unique V-J pairs marked patient repertoires, most in Tregs.

The sample consisted of Tregs sorted from blood. This rearrangement joins TRBV28 to TRBJ1-5; 9 bases are shared with TRBD1. This sequence was found in a human donor in good health. CDR3 amino acids: CASSPKQGASSQPQHF. The CDR3 DNA sequence: TGTGCCAGCAGTCCTAAACAGGGGGCGAGTTCTCAGCCCCAGCATTTT.